The 30 T cell receptor beta chains below were found in one sample sequenced in a study of Ad26.COV2.S vaccination and SARS-CoV-2 variants (dated by TCRdb to about 2021). The treatment or condition label, as the study defines it: roughly 18 received Ad26.COV2.S at low or high dose, single or two shots; 5 received placebo; per-sample allocation not given. Repertoires of vaccine and placebo recipients were sequenced from samples collected on day 63 after the first injection. The receptor library was made with the immunoSEQ multiplex PCR assay. Held by TCRdb, this immuneACCESS table contains in-frame sequences only and omits some clones. Under half of the omission traces to an unresolved V gene where checked; the cause of the rest is unknown. This sample is represented by fewer than 400,000 clones; roughly 84% of them were singletons. Together, the top ten hold more than 1.5% of the sample. Sequencing used peripheral blood, obtained in a trial of Ad26.COV2.S vaccine versus placebo. The receptors shown here come from a person between 18 and 65 years old who received the Ad26.COV2.S COVID-19 vaccine or a placebo.

The gene calls are TRBV14 and TRBJ1-2; D may be TRBD1 (6 bases). The ends were cut back, 1 base at V and 4 bases at J, with 16 bases in the middle. The germline V gene encodes CDR1 SGHDN and CDR2 FVKESK. This CDR3 has 16 amino acids. CDR3 in DNA: TGTGCCAGCAGCCAAGCCGGAGGGGGGCGAGGCTATGGCTACACCTTC. Protein: CASSQAGGGRGYGYTF.

This clone was observed a single time. V is TRBV2 and J is TRBJ1-1; D unresolved. The CDR3 is 15 amino acids. V lost 6 bases and J 1 base, leaving 15 bases between the germline ends. Germline values: CDR1 SNHLY, CDR2 FYNNEI. CDR3 nucleotides: TGTGCCAGCAGGAGTCGAGGGTCGGCGAACACTGAAGCTTTCTTT. It specifies CASRSRGSANTEAFF. Supplemented by reference TRBV2 and TRBJ1-1, the full variable domain reads EPEVTQTPSHQVTQMGQEVILRCVPISNHLYFYWYRQILGQKVEFLVSFYNNEISEKSEIFDDQFSVERPDGSNFTLKIRSTKLEDSAMYFCASRSRGSANTEAFFGQGTRLTVV.

V usage is TRBV7-6 and J usage is TRBJ2-7, with 13 nucleotides matching TRBD2. The V gene end was trimmed by 0 bases and the J gene end by 5 bases; junction bases not matched to a gene: 10. CDR1 and CDR2 from the germline V gene are SGHVS and FNYEAQ. The CDR3 runs to 18 residues. The CDR3: CASSLAPTGTSGVHEQYF. The CDR3, as DNA: TGTGCCAGCAGCTTAGCCCCTACCGGGACTAGCGGGGTCCACGAGCAGTACTTC.

Comment on this clone: Given a much more abundant clone one base away, this may be a read error. The CDR3 is CASSPGVSYEQYF. The CDR3 coding sequence is TGTGCCAGCAGCCCAGGGGTATCCTACGAGCAGTACTTC. The chain couples TRBV2 to TRBJ2-7, with TRBD1 as a possible D gene (6 bases). V lost 6 bases, J lost 1 base, and 10 bases lay in between. This CDR3 region has 13 residues. Germline CDR1 reads SNHLY; CDR2 reads FYNNEI.

The chain employs TRBV7-2 and TRBJ2-7; D is possibly TRBD2 (5 bases). V gave up 4 bases and J gave up 2 bases, with 12 bases separating them. CDR1 and CDR2 (germline): SGHTA, FQGNSA. This CDR3 spans 14 amino acids. In DNA form, the CDR3 reads TGTGCCAGCAGCTCTGGACTCTCCACCTACGAGCAGTACTTC. It is translated as CASSSGLSTYEQYF.

The chain recombines TRBV10-3 with TRBJ1-6; perhaps TRBD1 as D (5 bases). From germline, CDR1 is ENHRY and CDR2 SYGVKD. The CDR3 totals 13 residues. Deletions cut 6 bases from V and 7 bases from J, with 10 bases between. Here the CDR3 reads CAIRDIENSPLHF. CDR3 bases: TGTGCCATCAGGGACATCGAAAATTCACCCCTCCACTTT.

This clone was recorded once. Other DNA sequences of this sample code for an identical CDR3. The chain employs TRBV4-3 and TRBJ2-3, with a possible D match to TRBD2 (5 bases). The CDR3 contains 14 residues. V lost 0 bases to trimming and J lost 6 bases, with 10 bases between them. Germline CDR1 is LGHNA and CDR2 is YSLEER. The CDR3 is CASSQEARTDTQYF. The CDR3 bases are TGCGCCAGCAGCCAAGAAGCCAGGACTGATACGCAGTATTTT.

The chain uses TRBV4-1 and TRBJ1-2; 11 bases fit TRBD1. The germline V gene has CDR1 MGHRA and CDR2 YSYEKL. The length of the CDR3 is 17 residues. V shed 1 base, J shed 4 bases, and the junction held 8 bases outside the gene matches. The CDR3 coding sequence is TGCGCCAGCAGCCAAGCGGGGACAGGGGGGTCCCTCTATGGCTACACCTTC. The encoded protein is CASSQAGTGGSLYGYTF.

This clone was observed a few times. The CDR3 sequence is CASSTSGTGGGTGELFF. DNA of the CDR3: TGTGCCAGCAGCACCTCCGGGACAGGGGGCGGCACCGGGGAGCTGTTTTTT. The chain employs TRBV7-3 and TRBJ2-2; TRBD1 matches 12 bases. Germline-derived CDR1 and CDR2 are SGHTA and FQGTGA. The V segment lost 5 bases and the J segment 4 bases; nucleotides outside the gene matches: 8. This CDR3 is built from 17 residues.

The rearrangement joins TRBV5-4 to TRBJ2-2; weak D call: TRBD2 (5 bases). Per germline, CDR1 SGHNT and CDR2 YYREEE (reference sequence). Trimming shortened V by 4 bases and J by 0 bases, and 13 bases separated the two germline ends. The CDR3 contains 16 residues. CDR3 sequence (DNA): TGTGCCAGCAGCGCCGGACTGGGATCGAACACCGGGGAGCTGTTTTTT. It encodes CASSAGLGSNTGELFF.

V gene TRBV9 combines with J gene TRBJ1-1; 7 nucleotides match TRBD1. The V gene's germline CDR1 is SGDLS and CDR2 YYNGEE. The CDR3 sequence is 15 residues long. V lost 0 bases, J lost 7 bases, and 9 bases stayed unmatched. The chain's CDR3 is CASSVVGSGTVEAFF. In nucleotides, the CDR3 is TGTGCCAGCAGCGTAGTAGGTTCCGGGACAGTTGAAGCTTTCTTT.

CDR3 sequence reads: CASHLDSSNQPQHF. The CDR3 DNA sequence: TGTGCTAGTCATCTCGACAGTAGCAATCAGCCCCAGCATTTT. The chain links TRBV12-5 to TRBJ1-5; D may be TRBD1 (5 bases). The V end was cut by 8 bases, the J end by 0 bases, with 11 bases between. Germline V gene data show CDR1 as LGHNT and CDR2 as FRNRAP. This CDR3 comprises 14 residues.

The rearrangement uses TRBV5-1 and TRBJ1-5, with D unclear. The germline CDR1 and CDR2 sequences are SGHRS and YFSETQ. The V end was cut by 0 bases, the J end by 3 bases, with 7 bases between. This CDR3 comprises 14 residues. In DNA, the CDR3 is TGCGCCAGCAGCTTGGATAGTATCAATCAGCCCCAGCATTTT. As protein: CASSLDSINQPQHF.

The gene calls are TRBV6-1 and TRBJ1-1, with D hard to call. Per the germline V gene, CDR1 is MNHNS and CDR2 is SASEGT. There are 14 residues in the CDR3. The ends were cut back, 3 bases at V and 2 bases at J, with 10 bases in the middle. The CDR3 here is CASSELLDNTEAFF. The CDR3 DNA reads TGTGCCAGCAGTGAGTTACTAGACAACACTGAAGCTTTCTTT.

V usage is TRBV19 and J usage is TRBJ1-1, with TRBD1 matching over 9 bases. Trimming at V came to 5 bases and at J to 5 bases, leaving 3 bases not matched to a gene. Per germline, CDR1 LNHDA and CDR2 SQIVND (reference sequence). The CDR3 is 13 residues long. DNA of the CDR3: TGTGCCAGTAGTCGACAGGGGGGGACTGAAGCTTTCTTT. Amino acid sequence: CASSRQGGTEAFF.

This clone was seen a single time. V gene TRBV10-3 combines with J gene TRBJ1-1, with D tentatively TRBD1 (5 bases). Per germline, CDR1 ENHRY and CDR2 SYGVKD. The CDR3 has 15 amino acids. Between the trimmed V and J ends, which lost 6 bases and 1 base, there was a span of 15 bases. The DNA for the CDR3 is TGTGCCATCAGCGTGGGGGGTCGGGGGAACACTGAAGCTTTCTTT. Translation gives CAISVGGRGNTEAFF.

The chain joins TRBV19 to TRBJ1-6, with 10 bases aligning to TRBD1. The germline V gene encodes CDR1 LNHDA and CDR2 SQIVND (reference sequence). J gave up 0 bases and V 6 bases, and 11 bases lay outside the gene matches. This CDR3 region has 19 residues. The CDR3 nucleotides read TGTGCCAGTAGCGCCTCGACAGGGGGCCTGAGCTCCTATAATTCACCCCTCCACTTT. This gives the protein CASSASTGGLSSYNSPLHF.

The rearrangement joins TRBV5-1 to TRBJ1-2; TRBD1 matches at 8 bases. Germline CDR1 is SGHRS and CDR2 is YFSETQ. The J segment lost 2 bases and the V segment lost 0 bases, leaving 6 bases of the junction unmatched. The CDR3 runs 16 residues. The CDR3 DNA is TGCGCCAGCAGCTTGGTAGGACAGGGATTCAACTATGGCTACACCTTC. Translating gives CASSLVGQGFNYGYTF. The variable domain in full, completed from reference TRBV5-1 and TRBJ1-2, reads KAGVTQTPRYLIKTRGQQVTLSCSPISGHRSVSWYQQTPGQGLQFLFEYFSETQRNKGNFPGRFSGRQFSNSRSEMNVSTLELGDSALYLCASSLVGQGFNYGYTFGSGTRLTVV.

This clone has a single count. The chain is built from TRBV7-3 and TRBJ2-2; TRBD1 aligns across 9 bases. This CDR3 comprises 15 residues. V dropped 4 bases and J dropped 4; count of bases not matched to a gene: 4. CDR1 is SGHTA and CDR2 is FQGTGA in the germline V gene. This chain's CDR3 is CASSSGTGTTGELFF. The CDR3 DNA sequence: TGTGCCAGCAGCTCCGGGACAGGGACCACCGGGGAGCTGTTTTTT.

V and J are TRBV7-2 and TRBJ2-1; D is undetermined. The CDR3 is made up of 12 amino acids. CDR1 is SGHTA, CDR2 FQGNSA, per germline. The germline V and J ends were trimmed by 3 bases and 9 bases, with 9 bases remaining between them. The CDR3 is CASSFSPGEQFF. The CDR3 coding sequence is TGTGCCAGCAGCTTTTCCCCCGGTGAGCAGTTCTTC.

V usage is TRBV6-2 or TRBV6-3 and J usage is TRBJ1-1; D is uncertain. The CDR3 has 14 residues. CDR1 is MNHEY, CDR2 SVGEGT, per germline. V lost 2 bases and J lost 4, with 11 bases in between. The DNA for the CDR3 is TGTGCCAGCAGTTACATCAGTGCGGGCACTGAAGCTTTCTTT. Protein sequence: CASSYISAGTEAFF.

The chain is built from TRBV6-2 or TRBV6-3 and TRBJ2-2; TRBD2 matches at 11 bases. The CDR3 is made up of 19 amino acids. J gave up 3 bases and V 2 bases, and 11 bases lay outside the gene matches. Germline-derived CDR1 and CDR2 are MNHEY and SVGEGT. The CDR3 DNA reads as TGTGCCAGCAGTTACCGGCTAGCGGGGGGCCGAGCAGACACCGGGGAGCTGTTTTTT. Translation gives CASSYRLAGGRADTGELFF.

The V call is TRBV5-1, the J call TRBJ2-2; no definite D call. This CDR3 is built from 15 residues. V lost 5 bases and J 6 bases, leaving 17 bases between the germline ends. Germline CDR1 SGHRS, CDR2 YFSETQ. The CDR3 sequence: CASSLATTVSGELFF. CDR3 coding DNA: TGCGCCAGCAGTTTAGCCACCACAGTGTCCGGGGAGCTGTTTTTT.

The chain couples TRBV25-1 to TRBJ1-4, with D possibly being TRBD1 (5 bases). There are 18 residues in the CDR3. Trimming removed 1 base at V and 0 bases at J, with 15 bases between. The germline V gene encodes CDR1 MGHDK and CDR2 SYGVNS. CDR3 protein: CASSEWEGRTPTNEKLFF. CDR3 sequence (DNA): TGTGCCAGCAGTGAATGGGAGGGGCGAACCCCAACTAATGAAAAACTGTTTTTT.

The chain joins TRBV7-2 to TRBJ2-5; D is possibly TRBD2 (6 bases). Per the germline V gene, CDR1 is SGHTA and CDR2 is FQGNSA. V shed 5 bases and J shed 5 bases, with 18 bases lying between them. This CDR3 has 15 residues. The CDR3 nucleotides are TGTGCCAGCAGCCTCTTTGGGGAAGGGAGGGAGACCCAGTACTTC. Translated, it gives CASSLFGEGRETQYF. Complete variable domain (other parts from reference TRBV7-2 and TRBJ2-5): GAGVSQSPSNKVTEKGKDVELRCDPISGHTALYWYRQSLGQGLEFLIYFQGNSAPDKSGLPSDRFSAERTGGSVSTLTIQRTQQEDSAVYLCASSLFGEGRETQYFGPGTRLLVL.

This clone was detected only a few times. The sample holds other DNA sequences that translate to the same CDR3. The chain employs TRBV18 and TRBJ2-3; D ambiguous. The V and J ends lost 3 bases and 2 bases respectively, with 3 bases between them. CDR3 length: 12 amino acids. Germline V gives CDR1 KGHSH, CDR2 LQKENI. The CDR3 coding sequence is TGTGCCAGCTCACCGAACACAGATACGCAGTATTTT. Translating it yields CASSPNTDTQYF.

This sequence joins TRBV18 and TRBJ2-5; D remains ambiguous. Germline V gene data show CDR1 as KGHSH and CDR2 as LQKENI. V lost 2 bases, J lost 5 bases, and 9 bases lay in between. This CDR3 is 13 amino acids long. The CDR3 DNA reads as TGTGCCAGCTCACCAAGCCAGGACGAGACCCAGTACTTC. Amino acids: CASSPSQDETQYF.

CDR3 bases: TGTGCCAGCAGGGGGTTTGATGGCTACACCTTC. Amino acids: CASRGFDGYTF. V gene TRBV12-3 or TRBV12-4 combines with J gene TRBJ1-2; D remains ambiguous. Trimming took 6 bases from V and 6 from J, leaving 8 bases between them. The CDR3 runs 11 residues.

This chain links TRBV25-1 with TRBJ1-5; possible D gene TRBD1, 5 bases. The length of the CDR3 is 16 residues. Germline V gene data show CDR1 as MGHDK and CDR2 as SYGVNS. V lost 1 base to trimming and J lost 0 bases, with 10 bases between them. CDR3 protein: CASSESGPSSNQPQHF. CDR3 bases: TGTGCCAGCAGTGAATCGGGACCCTCTAGCAATCAGCCCCAGCATTTT.

The chain combines TRBV4-1 with TRBJ2-1; D might be TRBD2 (6 bases). The V end lost 1 base, the J end lost 6 bases, and 13 bases lay between the germline ends. This CDR3 spans 15 amino acids. Germline lookup yields CDR1 MGHRA and CDR2 YSYEKL. The CDR3 nucleotides read TGCGCCAGCAGCCAAGGGTCCGGAGGGAGCAATGAGCAGTTCTTC. Its protein product is CASSQGSGGSNEQFF.